This T cell receptor (beta chain) was recorded in a study of cytomegalovirus exposure and HLA in healthy donors. Whole-study results and caveats: An analysis was carried out at a later point. It showed that HLA-associated TCR beta chains were more clonally expanded than equally common non-associated chains.

A multiplex PCR was run with 60 Vbeta primers and 13 Jbeta primers. Sequencing used immunoSEQ multiplex PCR; TCRdb keeps in-frame clones, though not all of them. The sample contains roughly 140,000 clones, around a tenth of which appear only once. About this clone itself: No antigen is known for it.

Sequences were obtained from PBMCs. The TCR originated in a male donor in good health and CMV-seronegative.

The CDR3 nucleotides are TGTGCCAGCAGCTTAGCCAGTAGCAATCAGCCCCAGCATTTT. Translated: CASSLASSNQPQHF. The gene calls are TRBV7-8 and TRBJ1-5; D is unclear. The CDR3 totals 14 residues. Germline V gives CDR1 SGHVS, CDR2 FQNEAQ. Trimming stripped 0 bases from V and 0 bases from J, with 3 bases between. Full variable domain (remainder filled in from reference TRBV7-8 and TRBJ1-5): GAGVSQSPRYKVAKRGQDVALRCDPISGHVSLFWYQQALGQGPEFLTYFQNEAQLDKSGLPSDRFFAERPEGSVSTLKIQRTQQEDSAVYLCASSLASSNQPQHFGDGTRLSIL.